The 14 T cell receptor beta chains given below trace back to one sample, sequenced in a study of immune cell composition in non-small cell lung cancer (dated by TCRdb to about 2017). Normal lung samples were non-adjacent lung tissue taken as far from the tumour as possible, at least 3 cm away, from the same patient. The protocol used for the library was the immunoSEQ multiplex PCR assay. TCRdb took this table from immuneACCESS and kept in-frame rearrangements with V and J called. Such tables lack part of the clones; where checked against another copy, unresolved V genes explain under half of the gap, and the rest is unexplained. A total of roughly 3,100 clones appear in this sample, approximately 71% of them only once. Roughly 20% of the sample goes to the ten largest clones. Sequenced material: non-adjacent lung tissue. All receptors derive from a human donor with non-small cell lung cancer.

The V call is TRBV29-1, the J call TRBJ1-1; D call uncertain. The ends were cut back, 8 bases at V and 3 bases at J, with 10 bases in the middle. Germline V gene lookup returns CDR1 SQVTM and CDR2 ANQGSEA. The CDR3 covers 11 residues. Here the CDR3 DNA reads TGCAGCACCCTGGGAGACACTGAAGCTTTCTTT. Its protein is CSTLGDTEAFF.

The chain links TRBV19 to TRBJ2-7; the match to TRBD2 covers 9 bases. From germline, CDR1 is LNHDA and CDR2 SQIVND (reference sequence). The CDR3 has 15 residues. Losses at the gene ends were 2 bases for V and 2 bases for J; bases not matched to a gene: 4. CDR3 coding DNA: TGTGCCAGTAGTATATTGCGGGGGGGTGCCTACGAGCAGTACTTC. It translates to CASSILRGGAYEQYF. Combining the CDR3 with reference TRBV19 and TRBJ2-7 gives the whole variable domain DGGITQSPKYLFRKEGQNVTLSCEQNLNHDAMYWYRQDPGQGLRLIYYSQIVNDFQKGDIAEGYSVSREKKESFPLTVTSAQKNPTAFYLCASSILRGGAYEQYFGPGTRLTVT.

As regards this clone: Since a much larger clone is just one base distant, this may be a read error. This chain connects TRBV19 to TRBJ1-2; D is possibly TRBD1 (5 bases). Germline lookup yields CDR1 LNHDA and CDR2 SQIVND (reference sequence). The CDR3 extends over 16 amino acids. The CDR3 DNA reads TGTGCCAATAGTCCAGACGGGCAGGGCCCCCTCTATGGCTACACCTTC. Translated: CANSPDGQGPLYGYTF.

This chain links TRBV6-5 with TRBJ2-5, with D possibly TRBD2 on 6 matching bases. Germline-derived CDR1 and CDR2 are MNHEY and SVGAGI. The CDR3 is made up of 13 amino acids. The ends were cut back, 1 base at V and 5 bases at J, with 8 bases in the middle. The CDR3 reads CASSYLGGETQYF. CDR3 DNA: TGTGCCAGCAGTTACTTAGGAGGGGAGACCCAGTACTTC.

The gene calls are TRBV29-1 and TRBJ2-1; tentative D call: TRBD1 (6 bases). V was pared by 2 bases and J by 0 bases, with 17 bases between. The CDR3 extends over 17 amino acids. Germline V gene sequence: CDR1 SQVTM, CDR2 ANQGSEA. The CDR3 protein is CSVEKVGGPSSYNEQFF. The CDR3 region has the DNA TGCAGCGTTGAAAAGGTTGGGGGCCCCAGCTCCTACAATGAGCAGTTCTTC.

The rearrangement joins TRBV29-1 to TRBJ1-2, with a weak D call TRBD1 (6 bases). This CDR3 has 14 residues. The V and J ends lost 3 bases and 2 bases respectively, with 13 bases between them. Germline CDR1 and CDR2: SQVTM and ANQGSEA. CDR3 in DNA: TGCAGCGTTGAGGGAGGGCAGGGGAACTATGGCTACACCTTC. It specifies CSVEGGQGNYGYTF.

This chain connects TRBV5-1 to TRBJ1-4, with TRBD1 identical over 7 bases. The V gene end was trimmed by 4 bases and the J gene end by 5 bases; junction bases not matched to a gene: 8. Germline V gene lookup returns CDR1 SGHRS and CDR2 YFSETQ. The CDR3 sequence is 15 residues long. The CDR3 DNA reads TGCGCCAGCAGCGGAGCGACAGGGATGAATGAAAAACTGTTTTTT. Translating gives CASSGATGMNEKLFF.

The rearrangement uses TRBV2 and TRBJ1-5; possible D gene TRBD1, 5 bases. The CDR3 totals 14 residues. CDR1 and CDR2 from the germline V gene are SNHLY and FYNNEI. Trimming took off 4 bases at V and 2 bases at J, with 9 bases between the two ends. The CDR3 coding sequence is TGTGCCAGCAGTGTGCTAGGGGGCAATCAGCCCCAGCATTTT. As protein: CASSVLGGNQPQHF.

In its sample, this clone was seen once. This chain uses TRBV28 with TRBJ1-2, with 7 nucleotides matching TRBD1. The V segment lost 3 bases and the J segment 2 bases; nucleotides outside the gene matches: 0. Germline V gene lookup returns CDR1 MDHEN and CDR2 SYDVKM. This CDR3 is built from 13 residues. DNA for the CDR3: TGTGCCAGCAGTTTGACAGGGAACTATGGCTACACCTTC. Translated: CASSLTGNYGYTF.

This sequence joins TRBV7-3 and TRBJ2-2, with D possibly being TRBD1 (6 bases). This CDR3 region has 14 residues. Trimming removed 3 bases from V and 6 bases from J, with 11 bases in between. Germline values: CDR1 SGHTA, CDR2 FQGTGA. For the CDR3, the DNA is TGTGCCAGCAGCTTTACCGGGACATCCGGGGAGCTGTTTTTT. This encodes CASSFTGTSGELFF.

This clone was seen only once. V gene TRBV5-8 combines with J gene TRBJ2-5; TRBD2 agrees at 13 bases. In germline, CDR1 is SGHTS, CDR2 YDEGEE. The CDR3 totals 16 residues. The V segment lost 4 bases and the J segment 5 bases; nucleotides outside the gene matches: 8. DNA for the CDR3: TGTGCCAGCAGCCGGACTAGCGGGGGCCTAGGGGAGACCCAGTACTTC. It is translated as CASSRTSGGLGETQYF. Filled out from reference TRBV5-8 and TRBJ2-5, the complete variable domain reads EAGVTQSPTHLIKTRGQQATLRCSPISGHTSVYWYQQALGLGLQFLLWYDEGEERNRGNFPPRFSGRQFPNYSSELNVNALELEDSALYLCASSRTSGGLGETQYFGPGTRLLVL.

This clone was observed a handful of times. This chain joins TRBV7-3 and TRBJ2-2; D not resolved. V gave up 4 bases and J gave up 3 bases, with 9 bases separating them. Germline lookup yields CDR1 SGHTA and CDR2 FQGTGA. This CDR3 is 14 amino acids long. CDR3 sequence (DNA): TGTGCCAGCAGCTCCTCCCGGGACACCGGGGAGCTGTTTTTT. Amino acid sequence: CASSSSRDTGELFF. The variable domain in full, completed from reference TRBV7-3 and TRBJ2-2, reads GAGVSQTPSNKVTEKGKYVELRCDPISGHTALYWYRQSLGQGPEFLIYFQGTGAADDSGLPNDRFFAVRPEGSVSTLKIQRTERGDSAVYLCASSSSRDTGELFFGEGSRLTVL.

V and J are TRBV2 and TRBJ1-5, with a possible D match to TRBD1 (5 bases). V lost 5 bases, J lost 5 bases, and 7 bases lay in between. The CDR3 spans 12 residues. Germline lookup yields CDR1 SNHLY and CDR2 FYNNEI. In DNA, the CDR3 is TGTGCCAGCAGTTCACAGGATCAGCCCCAGCATTTT. Its protein is CASSSQDQPQHF. Full variable domain (outside the CDR3, taken from reference TRBV2 and TRBJ1-5): EPEVTQTPSHQVTQMGQEVILRCVPISNHLYFYWYRQILGQKVEFLVSFYNNEISEKSEIFDDQFSVERPDGSNFTLKIRSTKLEDSAMYFCASSSQDQPQHFGDGTRLSIL.

By frequency in the sample, this clone is medium-sized (0.01 to 0.1%). The chain is built from TRBV18 and TRBJ1-6, with no clear D. Trimming took off 4 bases at V and 0 bases at J, with 13 bases between the two ends. The germline gives CDR1 KGHSH, CDR2 LQKENI. CDR3 length: 17 amino acids. CDR3 protein: CASSRGTTSSYNSPLHF. CDR3 nucleotides: TGTGCCAGCTCACGAGGAACCACAAGCTCCTATAATTCACCCCTCCACTTT.